Listed below are T cell receptor beta chains from one sample, sequenced in a study of blood T cell repertoires in COVID-19. Generated by immunoSEQ multiplex PCR, the TCRdb table keeps only in-frame clones and is missing some. The data show hundreds of thousands of clones, around nine tenths seen once. What was sequenced was peripheral blood. All receptors come from an older man with acute or convalescent COVID-19. Both conserved end residues are part of each CDR3. The order of the fields is V gene, clone size, CDR3 length, J gene, D gene, CDR3 DNA, CDR3 protein. The D gene is left open where the match is weak. Only some rows state a clone size, as once, few, many or a class for expanded clones.

TRBV5-1	.	19	TRBJ2-7	TRBD1	TGCGCCAGCAGCTTGAAGTTCGCCGGAGAAGGGACAGTCTCCTACGAGCAGTACTTC	CASSLKFAGEGTVSYEQYF
TRBV2	.	14	TRBJ2-1	.	TGTGCCAGCAGTGAAATGTGGGAGGTCAATGAGCAGTTCTTC	CASSEMWEVNEQFF
TRBV12-3/TRBV12-4	.	13	TRBJ2-4	.	TGTGCCAGCAGTCCGCTTCAGGGAGGCATTCAGTACTTC	CASSPLQGGIQYF
TRBV19	.	15	TRBJ1-4	TRBD1	TGTGCCAGTAGTATTATGAGACAGGGGGGTGAAAAACTGTTTTTT	CASSIMRQGGEKLFF
TRBV4-2	.	17	TRBJ1-2	.	TGTGCCAGCAGCCAAGATCCAACAGGGAATTCCGCCTATGGCTACACCTTC	CASSQDPTGNSAYGYTF
TRBV5-4	.	16	TRBJ2-7	TRBD2	TGTGCCAGCAGCATGCGCGGGAGGGCCCTGGCAGGCGAGCAGTACTTC	CASSMRGRALAGEQYF
TRBV6-2/TRBV6-3	once	15	TRBJ1-1	.	TGTGCCAGCAGCGACCAGAGGGGAGGGAACACTGAAGCTTTCTTT	CASSDQRGGNTEAFF
TRBV28	.	12	TRBJ2-7	.	TGTGCCATCGGACAGCTTCACTACGAGCAGTACTTC	CAIGQLHYEQYF
TRBV10-3	.	18	TRBJ2-6	TRBD2	TGTGCCATCAGTGCCGGGACTAGCGGCCCCTCGGGGGCCAACGTCCTGACTTTC	CAISAGTSGPSGANVLTF
TRBV28	.	13	TRBJ2-1	.	TGTGCCAGCAGTTTAAGCCCCATAAATGAGCAGTTCTTC	CASSLSPINEQFF
TRBV5-8	once	14	TRBJ2-1	.	TGTGCCAGCAGCTTGGGTAGCGGACTAAATGAGCAGTTCTTC	CASSLGSGLNEQFF
TRBV12-3/TRBV12-4	.	13	TRBJ1-1	.	TGTGCCAGCAGCAAACGGGGGAGGGCTGAAGCTTTCTTT	CASSKRGRAEAFF
TRBV3-1/TRBV3-2	.	15	TRBJ2-7	.	TGTGCCAGCAGCCCAGGGGACGGCCGCTCCTACGAGCAGTACTTC	CASSPGDGRSYEQYF
TRBV7-9	.	14	TRBJ1-3	.	TGTGCCAGCAGCCAACAGACCTCTGGAAACACCATATATTTT	CASSQQTSGNTIYF
TRBV7-2	.	15	TRBJ2-7	TRBD2	TGTGCCAGCAGCTTGCTAGCGGGGGGTTCCTACGAGCAGTACTTC	CASSLLAGGSYEQYF
TRBV6-2/TRBV6-3	.	13	TRBJ1-5	.	TGTGCCAGCAGTTACAAGAACGGACAAATTCTGGATTTT	CASSYKNGQILDF
TRBV7-2	once	15	TRBJ2-7	TRBD1	TGTGCCAGCAGCTTAGCTTCAGGACAGGGATTCGAGCAGTACTTC	CASSLASGQGFEQYF
TRBV24-1	.	13	TRBJ2-1	.	TGTGCCACCAGTGGGCCAGCCTACAATGAGCAGTTCTTC	CATSGPAYNEQFF
TRBV27	.	17	TRBJ1-6	.	TGTGCCAGCAGTTGGGGGTCGGAGGGGCCATATAATTCACCCCTCCACTTT	CASSWGSEGPYNSPLHF
TRBV6-1	.	15	TRBJ1-5	.	TGTGCCAGCAGTGAAACCCCAGGGGGCAATCAGCCCCAGCATTTT	CASSETPGGNQPQHF
TRBV25-1	.	15	TRBJ1-6	.	TGTGCCAGCAGTGAATTGCAGGGGAACAATTCACCCCTCCACTTT	CASSELQGNNSPLHF
TRBV7-6	once	16	TRBJ2-3	.	TGTGCCAGCAGCTTAGTGGCAGGCCATAGCACAGATACGCAGTATTTT	CASSLVAGHSTDTQYF
TRBV11-3	.	19	TRBJ2-3	TRBD2	TGTGCCAGCAGCTTATGCGGACTAGCGGGGGGGCCTAGCACAGATACGCAGTATTTT	CASSLCGLAGGPSTDTQYF
TRBV30	.	14	TRBJ1-3	TRBD1	TGTGCCTGGAGTGAAAGGGGGCAAGGAAACACCATATATTTT	CAWSERGQGNTIYF
TRBV5-4	.	15	TRBJ2-7	TRBD2	TGTGCCAGCAGCTTGGGACTAGCGGAACGCTACGAGCAGTACTTC	CASSLGLAERYEQYF
TRBV7-8	once	17	TRBJ1-3	TRBD1	TGTGCCAGCAGCTTATGGGCCCAGGGGGTGCGGGGAAACACCATATATTTT	CASSLWAQGVRGNTIYF
TRBV5-5	.	15	TRBJ2-1	TRBD2	TGTGCCAGCAGCCCACTAGCGGGGGGGCGGAATGAGCAGTTCTTC	CASSPLAGGRNEQFF
TRBV19	.	17	TRBJ1-2	.	TGTGCCAGTAGTATTCTGTACAGGCAAGACACTGGCTATGGCTACACCTTC	CASSILYRQDTGYGYTF
TRBV7-9	.	14	TRBJ1-6	.	TGTGCCAGCAGGCGACAGTTCCCTAATTCACCCCTCCACTTT	CASRRQFPNSPLHF
TRBV19	.	16	TRBJ2-5	.	TGTGCCAGTAGTCCACGGACAGCCCCACTCCAAGAGACCCAGTACTTC	CASSPRTAPLQETQYF
TRBV19	once	14	TRBJ2-1	.	TGTGCCAGTAGTATAGATCTGAGGTTCGGGATCGAGTTCTTC	CASSIDLRFGIEFF
TRBV15	.	14	TRBJ2-1	TRBD2	TGTGCCACCAGCAGAGGGGGACTAGTGGCTGAGCAGTTCTTC	CATSRGGLVAEQFF